This entry lists 21 T cell receptor beta chains sequenced from one sample in a study of cytomegalovirus exposure and HLA in healthy donors. Some clones are missing from TCRdb's copy, which holds only in-frame ones; the method was immunoSEQ multiplex PCR. The sample has 90,000 to 110,000 clones, 86% seen once. What was sequenced was PBMCs. The receptors derive from a woman aged 18 to 35 in good health and CMV-seropositive.

This chain connects TRBV11-2 to TRBJ2-5, with 8 nucleotides matching TRBD1. The V gene's germline CDR1 is SGHAT and CDR2 FQNNGV. The CDR3 length is 14 residues. Trimming removed 5 bases from V and 2 bases from J; junction bases left unmatched: 4. The CDR3 here is CASSLGTGQETQYF. The CDR3 DNA is TGTGCCAGCAGCCTCGGGACAGGACAAGAGACCCAGTACTTC.

The chain employs TRBV7-3 and TRBJ1-1; no clear D gene. Germline assignment: CDR1 SGHTA and CDR2 FQGTGA. V was trimmed by 4 bases and J by 5 bases, leaving 14 bases between them. The CDR3 spans 14 residues. The CDR3 loop reads CASSSNPGGTEAFF. The CDR3 region has the DNA TGTGCCAGCAGCTCGAATCCGGGAGGGACTGAAGCTTTCTTT.

This clone was seen once. The rearrangement links TRBV10-3 to TRBJ2-1; D remains ambiguous. The CDR3 contains 11 residues. Germline V lookup: CDR1 ENHRY, CDR2 SYGVKD. V was pared by 6 bases and J by 4 bases, with 4 bases between. The CDR3 sequence: CAIRAYNEQFF. CDR3 coding DNA: TGTGCCATCAGGGCTTACAATGAGCAGTTCTTC.

The chain combines TRBV4-1 with TRBJ2-7; 8 bases match TRBD1. The germline CDR1 and CDR2 sequences are MGHRA and YSYEKL. CDR3 length: 15 amino acids. After removal of 4 bases from V and 3 bases from J, the junction contained 8 bases not matched to a gene. The CDR3 sequence: CASSLPGGTSYEQYF. CDR3 DNA sequence: TGCGCCAGCAGCCTCCCAGGGGGCACTAGCTACGAGCAGTACTTC.

The chain couples TRBV5-1 to TRBJ1-1; TRBD1 matches at 10 bases. The germline V gene encodes CDR1 SGHRS and CDR2 YFSETQ. With V trimmed by 6 bases and J by 3 bases, 5 bases remained unmatched. The CDR3 extends over 14 amino acids. The CDR3 loop reads CASKLGTGDTEAFF. CDR3 sequence (DNA): TGCGCCAGCAAGCTAGGGACAGGGGACACTGAAGCTTTCTTT.

This sequence joins TRBV28 and TRBJ2-3; TRBD2 agrees at 8 bases. CDR1 is MDHEN, CDR2 SYDVKM, per germline. This CDR3 is 16 amino acids long. Germline trimming cut 4 bases from V and 2 bases from J; bases unmatched to any gene: 8. The CDR3 loop reads CASSSPGGGNTDTQYF. The CDR3 nucleotides read TGTGCCAGCAGTTCCCCGGGCGGGGGGAACACAGATACGCAGTATTTT.

The CDR3 DNA follows: TGTGCTAGTGGTTTGGTACTCGGACAGGGGTTAGGAAACACCATATATTTT. The encoded protein is CASGLVLGQGLGNTIYF. The chain is built from TRBV12-5 and TRBJ1-3, with 9 bases aligning to TRBD1. Germline values: CDR1 LGHNT, CDR2 FRNRAP. There are 17 residues in the CDR3. The J segment lost 4 bases and the V segment lost 0 bases, leaving 7 bases of the junction unmatched.

There are a few counts of this clone. The chain employs TRBV7-6 and TRBJ1-2; D is perhaps TRBD1 (6 bases). Germline V gene lookup returns CDR1 SGHVS and CDR2 FNYEAQ. This CDR3 has 13 amino acids. V shed 4 bases and J shed 7 bases, with 13 bases lying between them. The CDR3 spells CASSSKGQGGYTF. The CDR3 coding sequence is TGTGCCAGCAGCTCAAAGGGACAAGGTGGCTACACCTTC.

DNA of the CDR3: TGTGCCAGCAGCGTTCGGGGGGACTCCTACAATGAGCAGTTCTTC. This encodes CASSVRGDSYNEQFF. The genes are TRBV9 and TRBJ2-1; 7 bases align to TRBD2. CDR1 is SGDLS, CDR2 YYNGEE, per germline. V trimming: 2 bases; J trimming: 0 bases; junction bases outside the gene matches: 2. The CDR3 length is 15 residues. The complete variable domain, with remaining parts taken from reference TRBV9 and TRBJ2-1, reads DSGVTQTPKHLITATGQRVTLRCSPRSGDLSVYWYQQSLDQGLQFLIQYYNGEERAKGNILERFSAQQFPDLHSELNLSSLELGDSALYFCASSVRGDSYNEQFFGPGTRLTVL.

This clone was seen a handful of times. The chain is built from TRBV9 and TRBJ1-2; D is undetermined. CDR1 is SGDLS and CDR2 is YYNGEE in the germline V gene. V was cut by 3 bases and J by 4 bases, with 13 bases left in between. This CDR3 is built from 14 residues. Here the CDR3 DNA reads TGTGCCAGCAGCGAGCAAGCTGGGAGCTATGGCTACACCTTC. Translation: CASSEQAGSYGYTF.

The chain recombines TRBV10-3 with TRBJ2-5, with TRBD2 identical over 11 bases. The CDR3 is 15 amino acids. The V and J ends lost 11 bases and 1 base, in that order; junction bases with no gene match: 9. Germline CDR1 is ENHRY and CDR2 is SYGVKD. CDR3 sequence (DNA): TGTGCCGTCCAAACTAGCGGGGGCACCCAAGAGACCCAGTACTTC. Its protein product is CAVQTSGGTQETQYF.

The chain has TRBV27 and TRBJ2-1; TRBD1 aligns across 7 bases. The V segment lost 6 bases and the J segment 0 bases; nucleotides outside the gene matches: 5. This CDR3 spans 15 amino acids. CDR1 MNHEY and CDR2 SMNVEV come from the germline V gene (reference sequence). Here the CDR3 reads CASSWDRSSYNEQFF. The CDR3, as DNA: TGTGCCAGCAGCTGGGACAGAAGCTCCTACAATGAGCAGTTCTTC.

The V call is TRBV18, the J call TRBJ1-1, with TRBD1 matching 9 bases. The germline CDR1 and CDR2 sequences are KGHSH and LQKENI. There are 14 residues in the CDR3. J was trimmed by 6 bases and V by 6 bases; bases with no gene match: 8. CDR3 loop: CASSPGTGRAEAFF. The CDR3 DNA is TGTGCCAGCTCGCCAGGGACAGGGCGCGCTGAAGCTTTCTTT.

The V call is TRBV7-2, the J call TRBJ2-1; possibly TRBD1 for D (6 bases). V shed 5 bases and J shed 4 bases, with 9 bases lying between them. The V gene's germline CDR1 is SGHTA and CDR2 FQGNSA. The CDR3 loop spans 13 amino acids. CDR3 residues: CASSAGTYNEQFF. Written as DNA, the CDR3 is TGTGCCAGCAGCGCCGGGACATACAATGAGCAGTTCTTC.

This rearrangement joins TRBV10-3 to TRBJ2-1; perhaps TRBD2 as D (5 bases). The CDR3 has 11 amino acids. Looked up from germline, CDR1 is ENHRY and CDR2 is SYGVKD. V was shortened by 8 bases and J by 9 bases, with 11 bases between the two germline ends. CDR3 loop: CAIGGRGEQFF. CDR3 bases: TGTGCCATCGGAGGTCGCGGTGAGCAGTTCTTC.

The chain couples TRBV15 to TRBJ2-7; maybe TRBD1 (5 bases). Trimming shortened V by 2 bases and J by 3 bases, and 8 bases separated the two germline ends. CDR1 and CDR2 (germline): LNHNV, YYDKDF (reference sequence). There are 13 residues in the CDR3. Written as DNA, the CDR3 is TGTGCCACCAGCAGACCCGACAGCTACGAGCAGTACTTC. It translates to CATSRPDSYEQYF.

The chain carries TRBV7-2 and TRBJ1-2, with D maybe TRBD1 (5 bases). V gave up 4 bases and J gave up 4 bases, with 7 bases separating them. The germline V gene encodes CDR1 SGHTA and CDR2 FQGNSA. The CDR3 runs to 12 residues. In nucleotides, the CDR3 is TGTGCCAGCAGCTCGACAGTCTATGGCTACACCTTC. Encoded protein: CASSSTVYGYTF.

This chain joins TRBV27 and TRBJ1-1; perhaps TRBD1 as D (6 bases). Trimming removed 3 bases at V and 3 bases at J, with 14 bases between. CDR1 is MNHEY and CDR2 is SMNVEV in the germline V gene (reference sequence). This CDR3 has 15 amino acids. The CDR3 loop reads CASSLGPTGHTEAFF. The DNA of the CDR3 is TGTGCCAGCAGTTTGGGCCCCACAGGGCACACTGAAGCTTTCTTT.

This clone has only a few counts. This chain uses TRBV4-2 with TRBJ2-2; no reliable D call. The germline V gene encodes CDR1 LGHNA and CDR2 YNFKEQ. The CDR3 runs to 12 residues. V was trimmed by 4 bases and J by 8 bases, leaving 8 bases between them. The CDR3 sequence is CASSPLDGELFF. The DNA for the CDR3 is TGTGCCAGCAGCCCACTCGATGGGGAGCTGTTTTTT.

This clone has just a few counts. V gene TRBV10-2 combines with J gene TRBJ2-3; D is possibly TRBD2 (5 bases). Per the germline V gene, CDR1 is WSHSY and CDR2 is SAAADI. V was cut by 7 bases and J by 4 bases, with 15 bases left in between. The CDR3 runs to 14 residues. CDR3 DNA: TGCGCCAGCAACCAGCGAGGGTGGGCAGATACGCAGTATTTT. This translates into CASNQRGWADTQYF.

The rearrangement joins TRBV4-1 to TRBJ2-5; D is perhaps TRBD2 (6 bases). V lost 1 base, J lost 6 bases, and 18 bases lay in between. The length of the CDR3 is 16 residues. The germline CDR1 and CDR2 sequences are MGHRA and YSYEKL. CDR3 in DNA: TGCGCCAGCAGCCAAGGGCGGGGAGAACGGAAAAAGACCCAGTACTTC. Protein: CASSQGRGERKKTQYF.